The clone carrying this T cell receptor beta chain was observed a few times. The sample is drawn from a study of graft-versus-host responses after intestinal transplantation. The study's findings and limits: Recipient marrow showed GvH clones, some seen first in ileum or blood.

Using immunoSEQ multiplex PCR, the repertoire was profiled, and TCRdb retains in-frame clones only, with some absent. The sample consists of some 21,000 clones, about 57% of them appearing once. Germline-derived CDR1 and CDR2 are SGDLS and YYNGEE. CDR3 length equals 19 residues. J was trimmed by 0 bases and V by 0 bases; bases with no gene match: 10. The chain uses TRBV9 and TRBJ2-3, with 10 bases identical to TRBD2. The material was alloreactive CD4+ T cells from a mixed lymphocyte reaction culture, obtained before intestinal transplant. Subset: CFSE-low proliferating T cells sorted from roughly 6-day pre-transplant mixed lymphocyte reaction (GvH or HvG direction). The source of this sequence is a human patient who received an intestinal transplant. This chain's CDR3 is CASSVGLAGPPPSTDTQYF. The CDR3 DNA reads as TGTGCCAGCAGCGTAGGACTAGCGGGCCCCCCCCCTAGCACAGATACGCAGTATTTT.